This T cell receptor (beta chain) stems from a study of human T cells and chemical hapten exposure. Study-level information: For the roughly 26-week duration of the study, patients were given weekly doses of diphenylcyclopropenone on the scalp. A patient group, mainly female, showed alopecia areata, totalis or universalis.

Germline V lookup: CDR1 MDHEN, CDR2 SYDVKM. Trimming cost V 5 bases and J 0 bases, with 8 bases left between them. The CDR3 covers 14 residues. In TCRdb, the RACE reads were re-called with MiXCR into one record per CDR3 protein. The profile shows over 150,000 distinct CDR3 sequences, approximately 30% of them singletons. The time point here: patch test 3, about 24 weeks after DPC sensitization. Noted treatment: therapeutic diphenylcyclopropenone sensitization with weekly scalp DPC. Total RNA was isolated from whole blood that had not been fractionated. The specimen was whole blood, collected in connection with sensitization to the hapten diphenylcyclopropenone (DPC). The source of this sequence is a woman aged 18 to 35 with alopecia areata. Some clones in this sample may be carry-over from other donors' samples. The V gene is TRBV28, the J gene TRBJ2-1, with D uncertain. The CDR3 sequence is CASSRVSSYNEQFF. The DNA of the CDR3 is TGTGCCAGCAGTCGGGTGTCCTCCTACAATGAGCAGTTCTTC.